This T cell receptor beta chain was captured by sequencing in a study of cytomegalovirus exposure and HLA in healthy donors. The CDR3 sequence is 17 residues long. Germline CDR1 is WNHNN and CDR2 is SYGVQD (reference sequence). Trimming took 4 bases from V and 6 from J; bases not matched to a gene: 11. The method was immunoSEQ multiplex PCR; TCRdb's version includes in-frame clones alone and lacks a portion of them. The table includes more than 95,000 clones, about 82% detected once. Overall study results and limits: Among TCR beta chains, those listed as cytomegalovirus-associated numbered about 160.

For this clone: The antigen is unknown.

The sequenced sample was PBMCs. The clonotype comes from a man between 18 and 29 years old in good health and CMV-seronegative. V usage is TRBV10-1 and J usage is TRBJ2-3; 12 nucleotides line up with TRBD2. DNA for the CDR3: TGCGCCAGCAGTGGGCTAGCGGGAGGGCCTGGTGGCGATACGCAGTATTTT. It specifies CASSGLAGGPGGDTQYF.